The following is a TCR beta chain sequence with its context. This sample is drawn from a study of chemoradiotherapy in HPV16-positive cancers. This CDR3 comprises 15 residues. V gave up 7 bases and J gave up 2 bases; unmatched junction bases: 8. Germline-derived CDR1 and CDR2 are MNHNY and SVGAGI (reference sequence). Only in-frame clones appear in the TCRdb table, and some are missing; sequencing was by immunoSEQ multiplex PCR. The sample comprises nearly 5,500 clones, about 91% of which are singletons, and about 1.9% rests with the top ten. The clonotype was recovered from a human donor with HPV-associated anogenital cancer. The chain uses TRBV6-6 and TRBJ2-3; TRBD2 matches 8 bases. Sequences were derived from blood, sampled from a patient who underwent chemoradiotherapy. This CDR3 is CASTRATSDTDTQYF. The CDR3 DNA is TGTGCCAGCACCCGGGCGACTAGCGACACAGATACGCAGTATTTT.